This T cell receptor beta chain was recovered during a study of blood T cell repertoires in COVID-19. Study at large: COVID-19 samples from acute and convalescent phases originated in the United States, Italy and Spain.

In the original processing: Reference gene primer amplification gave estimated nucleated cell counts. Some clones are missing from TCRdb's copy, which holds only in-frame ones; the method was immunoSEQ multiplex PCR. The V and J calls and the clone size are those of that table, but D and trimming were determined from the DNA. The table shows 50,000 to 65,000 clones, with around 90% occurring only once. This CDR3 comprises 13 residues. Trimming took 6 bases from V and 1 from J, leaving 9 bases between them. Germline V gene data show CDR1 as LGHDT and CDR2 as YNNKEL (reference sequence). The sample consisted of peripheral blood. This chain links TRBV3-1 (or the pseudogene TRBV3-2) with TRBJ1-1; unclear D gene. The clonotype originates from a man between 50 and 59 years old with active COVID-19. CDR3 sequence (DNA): TGTGCCAGCAGGTCTCCCGGGAACACTGAAGCTTTCTTT. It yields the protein CASRSPGNTEAFF.